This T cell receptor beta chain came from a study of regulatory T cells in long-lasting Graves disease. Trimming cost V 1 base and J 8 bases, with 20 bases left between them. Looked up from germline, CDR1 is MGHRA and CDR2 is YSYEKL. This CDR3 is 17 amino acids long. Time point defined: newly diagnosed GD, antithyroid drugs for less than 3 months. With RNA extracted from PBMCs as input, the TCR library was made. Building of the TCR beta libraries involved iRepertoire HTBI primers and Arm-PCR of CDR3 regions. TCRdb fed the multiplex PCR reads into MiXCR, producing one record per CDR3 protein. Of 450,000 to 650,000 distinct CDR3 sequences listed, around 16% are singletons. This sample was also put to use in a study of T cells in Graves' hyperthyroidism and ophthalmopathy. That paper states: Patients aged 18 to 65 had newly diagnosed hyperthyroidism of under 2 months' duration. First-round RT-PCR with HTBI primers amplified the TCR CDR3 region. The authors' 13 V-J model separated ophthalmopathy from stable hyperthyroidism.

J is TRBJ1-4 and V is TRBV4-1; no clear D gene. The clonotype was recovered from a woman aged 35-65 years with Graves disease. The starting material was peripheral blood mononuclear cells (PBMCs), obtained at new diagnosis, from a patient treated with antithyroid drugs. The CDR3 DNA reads TGCGCCAGCAGCCAAGGGGTAGGAAGCCGGGTCAAAGAAAAACTGTTTTTT. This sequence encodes CASSQGVGSRVKEKLFF.